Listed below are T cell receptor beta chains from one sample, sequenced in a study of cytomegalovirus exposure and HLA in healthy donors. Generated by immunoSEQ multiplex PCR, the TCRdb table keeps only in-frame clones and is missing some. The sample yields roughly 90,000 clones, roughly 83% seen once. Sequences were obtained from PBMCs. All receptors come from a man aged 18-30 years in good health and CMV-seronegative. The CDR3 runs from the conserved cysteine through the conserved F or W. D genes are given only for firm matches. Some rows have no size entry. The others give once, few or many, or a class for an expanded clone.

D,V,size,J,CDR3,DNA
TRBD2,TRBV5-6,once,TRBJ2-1,CASSLTSRDYGDEQFF,TGTGCCAGCAGCCTAACCTCCCGGGACTACGGCGATGAGCAGTTCTTC
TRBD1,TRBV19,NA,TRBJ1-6,CASSTRQGLTLHF,TGTGCCAGTAGTACCCGACAGGGCCTCACCCTCCACTTT
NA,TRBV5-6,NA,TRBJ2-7,CASSPPGPGLRSYEQYF,TGTGCCAGCTCCCCCCCGGGTCCGGGACTCCGATCCTACGAGCAGTACTTC
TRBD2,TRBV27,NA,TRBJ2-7,CASSYSSGMGYEQYF,TGTGCCAGCAGTTATTCTAGCGGGATGGGCTACGAGCAGTACTTC
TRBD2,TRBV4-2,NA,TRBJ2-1,CASSPAGVGHNEQFF,TGTGCCAGCAGCCCAGCGGGAGTCGGTCACAATGAGCAGTTCTTC
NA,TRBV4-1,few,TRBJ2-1,CASSQDISYNEQFF,TGCGCCAGCAGCCAAGATATTTCCTACAATGAGCAGTTCTTC
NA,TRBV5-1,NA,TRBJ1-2,CASREASNLGHGYTF,TGCGCCAGCAGAGAGGCATCAAATCTCGGTCACGGCTACACCTTC
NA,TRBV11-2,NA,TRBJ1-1,CASSFGVSTEAFF,TGTGCCAGCAGCTTCGGGGTGTCTACTGAAGCTTTCTTT
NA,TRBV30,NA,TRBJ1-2,CAWSRGTDYGYTF,TGTGCCTGGAGCCGCGGGACGGACTATGGCTACACCTTC
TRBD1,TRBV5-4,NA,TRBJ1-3,CASQQGAGNTIYF,TGTGCCAGCCAACAGGGGGCGGGAAACACCATATATTTT
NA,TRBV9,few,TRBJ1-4,CASNRENEKLFF,TGTGCCAGCAACAGAGAGAATGAAAAACTGTTTTTT
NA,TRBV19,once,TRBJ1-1,CASSVTGPPNTEAFF,TGTGCCAGTAGTGTTACAGGCCCACCGAACACTGAAGCTTTCTTT
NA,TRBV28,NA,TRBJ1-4,CASSPRTFATNEKLFF,TGTGCCAGCAGTCCGCGGACATTTGCAACTAATGAAAAACTGTTTTTT
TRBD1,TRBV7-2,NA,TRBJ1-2,CASSLAGGNYGYTF,TGTGCCAGCAGCTTAGCAGGGGGCAACTATGGCTACACCTTC
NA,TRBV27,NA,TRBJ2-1,CASSVSVTNEQFF,TGTGCCAGCAGTGTCTCGGTCACCAATGAGCAGTTCTTC
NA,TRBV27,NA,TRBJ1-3,CASRETGGGGNTIYF,TGTGCCAGCAGGGAGACGGGGGGCGGTGGAAACACCATATATTTT
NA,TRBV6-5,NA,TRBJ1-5,CASSSGLSNQPQHF,TGTGCCAGCAGTTCCGGACTGAGCAATCAGCCCCAGCATTTT
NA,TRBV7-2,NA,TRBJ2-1,CASSLEQVPGNEQFF,TGTGCCAGCAGCTTAGAACAGGTTCCTGGGAATGAGCAGTTCTTC
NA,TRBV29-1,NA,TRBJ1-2,CSGAGRNYGYTF,TGCAGCGGGGCGGGTCGGAACTATGGCTACACCTTC
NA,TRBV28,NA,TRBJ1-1,CASSLARSTSLAFF,TGTGCCAGCAGTTTGGCCAGGTCAACCTCGTTAGCTTTCTTT
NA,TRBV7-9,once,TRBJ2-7,CASSFGQTRSYEQYF,TGTGCCAGCAGCTTTGGACAGACCCGTTCCTACGAGCAGTACTTC
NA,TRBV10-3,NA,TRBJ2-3,CAISDGGRSTDTQYF,TGTGCCATCAGTGACGGAGGGAGGAGCACAGATACGCAGTATTTT
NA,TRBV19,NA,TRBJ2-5,CASSISGITETQYF,TGTGCCAGTAGTATATCGGGGATTACGGAGACCCAGTACTTC
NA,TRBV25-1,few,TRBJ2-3,CASSEFSGNTQYF,TGTGCCAGCAGTGAATTTTCGGGAAATACGCAGTATTTT
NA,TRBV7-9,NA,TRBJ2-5,CASSLVETVQETQYF,TGTGCCAGCAGCTTAGTGGAGACAGTCCAAGAGACCCAGTACTTC
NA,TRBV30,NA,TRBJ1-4,CAWSSKDRNEKLFF,TGTGCCTGGAGTTCCAAGGACAGAAATGAAAAACTGTTTTTT
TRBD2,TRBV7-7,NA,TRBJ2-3,CASSPGLAGASDTQYF,TGTGCTAGCAGCCCCGGACTAGCGGGAGCCTCAGATACGCAGTATTTT
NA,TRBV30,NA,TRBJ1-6,CAWSVATDSPLHF,TGTGCCTGGAGTGTAGCGACCGATTCACCCCTCCACTTT
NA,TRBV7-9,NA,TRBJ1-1,CASSLNRGRATEAFF,TGTGCCAGCAGCCTTAACCGGGGGAGGGCCACTGAAGCTTTCTTT
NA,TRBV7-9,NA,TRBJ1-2,CASSHRGVGASGYTF,TGTGCCAGCAGCCATCGAGGAGTGGGGGCTAGTGGCTACACCTTC
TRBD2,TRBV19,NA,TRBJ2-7,CASSTGGSYEQYF,TGTGCCAGTAGTACGGGCGGGAGCTACGAGCAGTACTTC
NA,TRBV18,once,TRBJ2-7,CASSLALTSYEQYF,TGTGCCAGCTCCCTAGCGTTAACATCCTACGAGCAGTACTTC
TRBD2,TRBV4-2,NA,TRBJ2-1,CASRRGNGAEQFF,TGTGCCAGCAGGCGGGGGAATGGGGCAGAGCAGTTCTTC
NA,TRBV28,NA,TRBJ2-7,CASDSSRYDYEQYF,TGTGCCAGTGACAGTAGTCGTTATGACTACGAGCAGTACTTC
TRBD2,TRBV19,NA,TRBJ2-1,CASSIGVAGPGNEQFF,TGTGCCAGTAGTATAGGGGTAGCGGGCCCAGGGAATGAGCAGTTCTTC
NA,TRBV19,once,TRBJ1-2,CASSPGDGYTF,TGTGCCAGTAGCCCAGGGGATGGCTACACCTTC
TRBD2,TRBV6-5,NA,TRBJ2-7,CASSYSRAGASYEQYF,TGTGCCAGCAGTTATTCGCGAGCGGGAGCCTCCTACGAGCAGTACTTC
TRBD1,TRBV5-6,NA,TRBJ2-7,CASSFLTGTTYEQYF,TGTGCCAGCAGCTTTTTGACAGGGACCACCTACGAGCAGTACTTC
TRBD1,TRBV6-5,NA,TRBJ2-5,CASSAWDRAETQYF,TGTGCCAGCAGTGCCTGGGACAGGGCTGAGACCCAGTACTTC
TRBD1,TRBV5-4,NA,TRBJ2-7,CASSFDSATGSYEQYF,TGTGCCAGCAGCTTCGATTCCGCGACAGGGTCGTACGAGCAGTACTTC
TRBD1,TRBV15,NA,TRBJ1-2,CATSLWGTGYGYTF,TGTGCCACCAGCTTATGGGGGACAGGGTACGGCTACACCTTC
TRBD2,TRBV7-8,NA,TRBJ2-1,CASSRTSGSGYNEQFF,TGTGCCAGCAGCCGGACTAGCGGGAGTGGCTACAATGAGCAGTTCTTC
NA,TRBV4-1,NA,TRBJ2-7,CASSQDFSYEQYF,TGCGCCAGCAGCCAAGATTTTTCGTACGAGCAGTACTTC
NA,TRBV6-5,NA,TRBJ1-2,CASRLDSADGYTF,TGTGCCAGCAGACTGGACAGTGCCGATGGCTACACCTTC
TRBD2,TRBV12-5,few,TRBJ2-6,CASGLVIGRGLSSGANVLTF,TGTGCTAGTGGTTTGGTAATTGGGAGGGGCCTTAGCTCTGGGGCCAACGTCCTGACTTTC
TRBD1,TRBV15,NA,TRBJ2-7,CATSVGTGSSYEQYF,TGTGCCACCAGCGTAGGGACAGGGAGCTCCTACGAGCAGTACTTC
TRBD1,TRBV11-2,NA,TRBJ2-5,CASSLGGQGSTETQYF,TGTGCCAGCAGCTTAGGTGGACAGGGGTCAACGGAGACCCAGTACTTC
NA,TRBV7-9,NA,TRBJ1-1,CASSQPGQPGKAFF,TGTGCCAGCAGCCAGCCGGGACAACCCGGGAAGGCTTTCTTT
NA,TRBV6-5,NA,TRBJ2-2,CASRKTGSGELFF,TGTGCCAGCAGGAAAACAGGGTCCGGGGAGCTGTTTTTT